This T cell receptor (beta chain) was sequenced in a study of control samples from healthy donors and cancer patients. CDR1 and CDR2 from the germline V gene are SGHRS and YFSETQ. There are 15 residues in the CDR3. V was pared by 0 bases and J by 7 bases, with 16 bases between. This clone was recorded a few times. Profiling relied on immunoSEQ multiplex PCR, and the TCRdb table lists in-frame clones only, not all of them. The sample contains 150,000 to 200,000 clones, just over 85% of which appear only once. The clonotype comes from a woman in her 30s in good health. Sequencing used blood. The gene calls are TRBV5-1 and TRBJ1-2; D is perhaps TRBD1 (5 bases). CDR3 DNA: TGCGCCAGCAGCTTGGGGCAGGGAGGGAAGAGTGGCTACACCTTC. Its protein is CASSLGQGGKSGYTF. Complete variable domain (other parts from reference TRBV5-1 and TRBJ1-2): KAGVTQTPRYLIKTRGQQVTLSCSPISGHRSVSWYQQTPGQGLQFLFEYFSETQRNKGNFPGRFSGRQFSNSRSEMNVSTLELGDSALYLCASSLGQGGKSGYTFGSGTRLTVV.